The text below deals with one T cell receptor beta chain. The CDR3 consists of 14 residues. Germline V gene lookup returns CDR1 GTSNPN and CDR2 SVGIG (reference sequence). Trimming removed 2 bases from V and 4 bases from J, with 11 bases in between. The sample is drawn from a study of Tregs in tolerant kidney transplant recipients. Only in-frame clones appear in the TCRdb table, and some are missing; sequencing was by immunoSEQ multiplex PCR. The sample lists approximately 260,000 clones, roughly 84% occurring once. Sequenced input: CD4+ T cells from blood. The source is a human donor in good health. The chain is built from TRBV30 and TRBJ2-2, with no clear D. The CDR3 DNA reads TGTGCCTGGAGTCCCCTCTGGGGCACCGGGGAGCTGTTTTTT. Translated, it gives CAWSPLWGTGELFF.